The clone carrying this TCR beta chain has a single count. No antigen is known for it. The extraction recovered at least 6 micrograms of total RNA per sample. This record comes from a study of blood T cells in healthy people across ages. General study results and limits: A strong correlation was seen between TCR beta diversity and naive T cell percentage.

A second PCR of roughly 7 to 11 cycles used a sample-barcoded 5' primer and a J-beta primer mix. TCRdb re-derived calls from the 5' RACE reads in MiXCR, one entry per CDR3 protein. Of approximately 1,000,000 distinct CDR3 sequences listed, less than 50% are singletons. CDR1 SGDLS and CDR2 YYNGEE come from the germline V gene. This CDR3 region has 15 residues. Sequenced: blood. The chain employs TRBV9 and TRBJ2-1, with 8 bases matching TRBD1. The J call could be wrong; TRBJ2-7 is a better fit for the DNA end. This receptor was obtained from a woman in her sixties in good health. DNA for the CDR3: TGTGCCAGCAGCCCGTCGACAGGGGCGGCCTACGAGCAGTACTTC. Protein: CASSPSTGAAYEQYF.